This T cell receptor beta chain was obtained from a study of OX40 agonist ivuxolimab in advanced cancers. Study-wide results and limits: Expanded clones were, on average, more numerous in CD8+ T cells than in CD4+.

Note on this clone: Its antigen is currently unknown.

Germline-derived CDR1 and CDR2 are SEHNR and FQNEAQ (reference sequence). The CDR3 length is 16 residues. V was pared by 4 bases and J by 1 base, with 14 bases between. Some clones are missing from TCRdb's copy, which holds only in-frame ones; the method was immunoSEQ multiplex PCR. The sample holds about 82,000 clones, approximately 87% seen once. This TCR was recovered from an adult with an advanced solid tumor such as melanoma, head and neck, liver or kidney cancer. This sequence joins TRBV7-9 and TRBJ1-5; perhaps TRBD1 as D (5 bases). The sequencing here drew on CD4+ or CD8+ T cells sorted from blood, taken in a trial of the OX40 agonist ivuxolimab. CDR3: CASSSYQGRSNQPQHF. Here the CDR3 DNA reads TGTGCCAGCAGCTCCTACCAGGGACGAAGCAATCAGCCCCAGCATTTT.